This TCR beta chain comes out of a study of T cell repertoires in cytomegalovirus infection. Study overall: The authors relied on CMV epitopes, both recently identified HLA-C-restricted and well-studied HLA-B-restricted. CMV infection and matching HLA type were both indicated by public TCR beta signatures. Study results and limitations: Using cumulative public TCR beta family frequency, the authors identified those who carried CMV together with the relevant HLA.

The germline V and J ends were trimmed by 3 bases and 8 bases, with 10 bases remaining between them. CDR1 and CDR2 (germline): LGHNA, YSLEER. CDR3 size: 12 residues. Using its own MiXCR run on the reads, TCRdb lists one record per CDR3 protein. The sample consists of approximately 390,000 distinct CDR3 sequences, roughly 34% of them appearing once. Comments on this clonotype: What it binds is not known.

The specimen comprised cultured PBMCs, sampled from culture after CMV antigen stimulation. The TCR was taken from a human donor in good health (CMV status not recorded). Some clones in this sample may be carry-over from other donors' samples. This rearrangement joins TRBV4-3 to TRBJ1-1; unclear D gene. CDR3 protein: CASSHTTGEAFF. For the CDR3, the DNA is TGCGCCAGCAGCCACACGACCGGGGAAGCTTTCTTT.